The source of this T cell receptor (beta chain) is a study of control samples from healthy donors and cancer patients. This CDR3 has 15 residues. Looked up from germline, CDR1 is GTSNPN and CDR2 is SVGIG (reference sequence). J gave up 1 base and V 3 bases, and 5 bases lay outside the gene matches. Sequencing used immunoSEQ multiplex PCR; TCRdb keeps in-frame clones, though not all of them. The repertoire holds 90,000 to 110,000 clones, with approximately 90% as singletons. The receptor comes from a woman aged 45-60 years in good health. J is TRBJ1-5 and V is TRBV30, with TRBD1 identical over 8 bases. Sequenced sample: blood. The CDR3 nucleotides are TGTGCCTGGAGCCAGGGGGCTTCGAGCAATCAGCCCCAGCATTTT. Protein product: CAWSQGASSNQPQHF.